The entry below gives a single TCR beta chain sequence along with its context. The data derive from a study of blood T cell repertoires in COVID-19. Study summary: Samples taken during acute and convalescent COVID-19 were collected in the United States, Italy and Spain. Nucleic acid was either cDNA or gDNA, and it came from T cells, B-cell-depleted T cells, or PBMCs.

In the original analysis: Amplification of reference gene primers provided the estimated nucleated cell counts. Clones were sequenced by immunoSEQ multiplex PCR, and TCRdb holds only the in-frame ones, with some missing. V, J and clone size are taken as reported in that table, and D and trimming were inferred from the DNA itself. The data hold about 200,000 clones, with around 80% observed a single time. Germline trimming cut 0 bases from V and 0 bases from J; bases unmatched to any gene: 9. The germline V gene encodes CDR1 LGHNT and CDR2 FRNRAP. The CDR3 is made up of 18 amino acids. The specimen was peripheral blood. This receptor was taken from a human donor in a cohort sampled during active COVID-19. The gene calls are TRBV12-5 and TRBJ2-3, with 7 bases matching TRBD1. The CDR3 here is CASGLVGWDRTSTDTQYF. The DNA of the CDR3 is TGTGCTAGTGGTTTGGTGGGGTGGGACAGAACCAGCACAGATACGCAGTATTTT.